This T cell receptor (beta chain) is drawn from a study of blood T cell repertoires in COVID-19 (dated by TCRdb to about 2020). About the investigation overall: Collaborator samples came from the United States, Italy and Spain and covered acute and convalescent phases of COVID-19. The prospective study material was composed of cDNA or gDNA derived from T cells, B-cell-depleted T cells, or PBMCs. A de-identified subject ID, COVID-19 status, age in years and sex were almost always included in the sample metadata. Deeply sampled blood TCRbeta repertoires from subjects exposed to, actively infected with, or recovered from COVID-19 were included in the dataset. Samples were obtained from the ongoing ImmuneRACE study (first 160 participants) and from about 1,300 subjects provided by 6 global collaborators. Where available, HLA class I and class II types were obtained from metadata supplied by the sample provider rather than from assay-based typing. The repertoires were released in a freely available public database meant as a resource for research on the immune response to SARS-CoV-2. Results and caveats for the whole study, not just this receptor: The amount of clinical and demographic metadata varied by source and participant and was provided uncurated.

Each collaborating institution followed its own protocols to collect whole blood in K2EDTA tubes. For TCRbeta analysis, collaborator samples were shipped as frozen whole blood, as isolated PBMCs, or as DNA extracted from either sample type. Notes on this clone: Its antigen is not yet known. The sample holds no much larger clone one base away, and base qualities are not on file.

The immunoSEQ Assay, a bias-controlled multiplex PCR, was used to amplify TCRbeta CDR3 regions from genomic DNA. The paper's processing steps were these. Within the assay, amplification of reference gene primers was used to estimate how many nucleated cells each sample contained. To quantify the absolute abundance of each unique TCRbeta CDR3 rearrangement, sequence reads were collapsed and filtered. For each sample, productive Simpson clonality was calculated by taking the square root of Simpson's diversity index across productive rearrangements. TCRdb limited this immuneACCESS table to in-frame rearrangements with V and J called. A share of clones is missing; checked studies link under half to unresolved V genes, and the rest is unexplained. V, J and clone size are those of that table, while D and trimming were read from the DNA. Across this sample there are about 150,000 clones, with more than 70% seen only once. Around 1.6% of the sample is taken by the ten largest.

CDR1 is given as ENHRY and CDR2 as SYGVKD, both from the germline V gene. Taken from cysteine to phenylalanine, the CDR3 has 15 residues. Just CDR3 DNA is preserved here, 45 bases in frame from base 1. Trimming leaves V shorter by 3 bases and J shorter by 9 bases, with the junction holding 4 bases beyond the gene matches. The sequence derives from a human donor in a cohort sampled during active COVID-19. The chain was built from TRBV10-3 and TRBJ2-2; 13 bases in between match TRBD2. Input material: peripheral blood. The CDR3 region: CAISDGTSGERELFF. The base sequence is TGTGCCATCAGTGATGGGACTAGCGGGGAAAGGGAGCTGTTTTTT.